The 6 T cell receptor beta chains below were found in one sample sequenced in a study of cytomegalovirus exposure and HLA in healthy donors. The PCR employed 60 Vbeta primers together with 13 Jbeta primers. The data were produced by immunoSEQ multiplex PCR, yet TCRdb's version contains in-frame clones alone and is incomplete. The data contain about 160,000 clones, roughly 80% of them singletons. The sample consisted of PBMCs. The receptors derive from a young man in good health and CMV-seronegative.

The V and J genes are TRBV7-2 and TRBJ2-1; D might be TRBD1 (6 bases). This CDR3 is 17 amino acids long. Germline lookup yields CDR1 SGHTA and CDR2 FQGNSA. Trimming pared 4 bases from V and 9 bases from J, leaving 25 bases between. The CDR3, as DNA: TGTGCCAGCAGCTGGCGGAGTGGGGGCGATTACAACGGTGAGCAGTTCTTC. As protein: CASSWRSGGDYNGEQFF.

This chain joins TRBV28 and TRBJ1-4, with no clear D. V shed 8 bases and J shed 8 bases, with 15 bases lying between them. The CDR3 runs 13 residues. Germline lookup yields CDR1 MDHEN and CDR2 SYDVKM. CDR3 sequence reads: CASGPGFSEKLFF. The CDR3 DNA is TGTGCCAGCGGCCCGGGATTCTCCGAAAAACTGTTTTTT.

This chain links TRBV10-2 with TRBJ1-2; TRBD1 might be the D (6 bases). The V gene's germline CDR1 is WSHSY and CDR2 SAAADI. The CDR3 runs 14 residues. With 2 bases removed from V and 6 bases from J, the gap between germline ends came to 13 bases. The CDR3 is CASSELDRTHGYTF. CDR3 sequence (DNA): TGCGCCAGCAGTGAGCTGGACAGAACTCATGGCTACACCTTC.

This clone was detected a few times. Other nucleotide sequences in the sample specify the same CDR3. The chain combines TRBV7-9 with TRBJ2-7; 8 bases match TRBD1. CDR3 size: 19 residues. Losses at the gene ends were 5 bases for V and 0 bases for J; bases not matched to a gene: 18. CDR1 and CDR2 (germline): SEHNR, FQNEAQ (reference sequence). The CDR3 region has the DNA TGTGCCAGCAGCCGAACTTTGGACAGGGAAGCAATTCCCTCCTACGAGCAGTACTTC. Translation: CASSRTLDREAIPSYEQYF.

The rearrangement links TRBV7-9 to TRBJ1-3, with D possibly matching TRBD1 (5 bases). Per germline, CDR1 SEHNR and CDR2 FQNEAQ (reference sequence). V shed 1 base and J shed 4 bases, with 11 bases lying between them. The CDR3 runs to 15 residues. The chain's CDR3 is CASSLGRGTGNTIYF. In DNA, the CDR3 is TGTGCCAGCAGCTTAGGTAGGGGAACCGGAAACACCATATATTTT. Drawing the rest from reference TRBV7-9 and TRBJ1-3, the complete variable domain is DTGVSQNPRHKITKRGQNVTFRCDPISEHNRLYWYRQTLGQGPEFLTYFQNEAQLEKSRLLSDRFSAERPKGSFSTLEIQRTEQGDSAMYLCASSLGRGTGNTIYFGEGSWLTVV.

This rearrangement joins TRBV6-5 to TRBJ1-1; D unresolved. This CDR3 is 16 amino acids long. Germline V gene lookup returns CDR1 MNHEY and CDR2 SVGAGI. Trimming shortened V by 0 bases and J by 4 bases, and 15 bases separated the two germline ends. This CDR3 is CASSYSRETTGTEAFF. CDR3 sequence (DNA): TGTGCCAGCAGTTACTCTAGGGAGACCACGGGCACTGAAGCTTTCTTT.